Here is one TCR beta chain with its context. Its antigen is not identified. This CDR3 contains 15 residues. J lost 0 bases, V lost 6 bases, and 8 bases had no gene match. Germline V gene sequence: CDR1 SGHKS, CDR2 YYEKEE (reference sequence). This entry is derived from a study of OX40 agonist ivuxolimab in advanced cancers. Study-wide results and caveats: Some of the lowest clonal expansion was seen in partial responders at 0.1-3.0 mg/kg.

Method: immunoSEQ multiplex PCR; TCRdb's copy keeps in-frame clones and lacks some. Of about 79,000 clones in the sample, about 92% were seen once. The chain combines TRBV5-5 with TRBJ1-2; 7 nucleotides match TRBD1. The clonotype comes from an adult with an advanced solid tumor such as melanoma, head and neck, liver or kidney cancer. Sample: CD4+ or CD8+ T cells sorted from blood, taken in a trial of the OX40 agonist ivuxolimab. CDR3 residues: CASTFRGGTNYGYTF. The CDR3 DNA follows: TGTGCCAGCACATTCAGGGGGGGAACTAACTATGGCTACACCTTC.